Following are 27 T cell receptor beta chains from one sample sequenced in a study of blood T cell repertoires in COVID-19. Sequenced by immunoSEQ multiplex PCR; TCRdb stores in-frame clones only, minus some. Altogether roughly 100,000 clones are present, roughly 79% being singletons, with the ten largest covering under 40%. The sample was peripheral blood. The receptors come from a man older than 75 with acute or convalescent COVID-19.

This rearrangement joins TRBV29-1 to TRBJ1-2; 10 bases map to TRBD1. The CDR3 is 17 amino acids. The V and J ends lost 1 base and 1 base, in that order; junction bases with no gene match: 9. Germline-derived CDR1 and CDR2 are SQVTM and ANQGSEA. The CDR3 DNA follows: TGCAGCGTTGAAGTCTGGGACAGGGGCCGGGGTAACTATGGCTACACCTTC. Translation: CSVEVWDRGRGNYGYTF.

This chain uses TRBV29-1 with TRBJ1-1; D might be TRBD1 (5 bases). Deletions cut 6 bases from V and 0 bases from J, with 11 bases between. CDR3 size: 13 residues. Germline lookup yields CDR1 SQVTM and CDR2 ANQGSEA. The CDR3, as DNA: TGCAGCGTCGCACAGGTTATGAACACTGAAGCTTTCTTT. Protein product: CSVAQVMNTEAFF.

This clone was seen a single time. The chain links TRBV5-1 to TRBJ2-7; 15 bases agree with TRBD2. This CDR3 has 17 residues. The V gene's germline CDR1 is SGHRS and CDR2 YFSETQ. The junction had 8 bases not matched to a gene; V was cut back by 4 bases and J by 3 bases. The CDR3 reads CASSTGTSGRLIYEQYF. The DNA for the CDR3 is TGCGCCAGCAGCACCGGGACTAGCGGGAGGCTAATCTACGAGCAGTACTTC.

The rearrangement links TRBV5-1 to TRBJ1-2; 9 nucleotides line up with TRBD1. This CDR3 contains 15 residues. Per the germline V gene, CDR1 is SGHRS and CDR2 is YFSETQ. Losses at the gene ends were 1 base for V and 8 bases for J; bases not matched to a gene: 9. In DNA form, the CDR3 reads TGCGCCAGCAGCTTGCATTCGGGACAGGGACAGGGCTACACCTTC. Translation gives CASSLHSGQGQGYTF.

The chain links TRBV4-1 to TRBJ2-5; D is unresolved. V was shortened by 3 bases and J by 2 bases, with 22 bases between the two germline ends. Germline CDR1 reads MGHRA; CDR2 reads YSYEKL. This CDR3 region has 18 residues. CDR3 DNA sequence: TGCGCCAGCAGCCAGACTTACGGCGGCGCAGTACCTCAAGAGACCCAGTACTTC. Translated: CASSQTYGGAVPQETQYF.

The V gene is TRBV23-1, the J gene TRBJ1-1; maybe TRBD1 (5 bases). Being an ORF, TRBV23-1 has a function that is uncertain. V gave up 5 bases and J gave up 11 bases, with 18 bases separating them. The CDR3 is made up of 13 amino acids. The CDR3 DNA reads as TGCGCCAGCAGTGTACTACAGGCTTTGGGGGCTTTCTTT. Its translation: CASSVLQALGAFF.

The rearrangement uses TRBV27 and TRBJ2-2, with TRBD2 identical over 7 bases. CDR3 length: 16 residues. The V gene's germline CDR1 is MNHEY and CDR2 SMNVEV (reference sequence). V was clipped by 6 bases and J by 5 bases; unmatched bases: 12. CDR3 DNA: TGTGCCAGCAGCCCCCAGCCGGGAGGAGAGACCGGGGAGCTGTTTTTT. It yields the protein CASSPQPGGETGELFF.

CDR3 nucleotide sequence: TGTGCCTGGAGTGTAACTAGCGGGAGGACAGATACGCAGTATTTT. It encodes CAWSVTSGRTDTQYF. The gene calls are TRBV30 and TRBJ2-3; 12 nucleotides align to TRBD2. V lost 0 bases to trimming and J lost 3 bases; unmatched junction nucleotides: 1. This CDR3 contains 15 residues. The germline CDR1 and CDR2 sequences are GTSNPN and SVGIG (reference sequence).

J is TRBJ2-3 and V is TRBV7-9, with 10 positions matching TRBD2. CDR1 and CDR2 from the germline V gene are SEHNR and FQNEAQ (reference sequence). V lost 4 bases and J lost 0; bases outside the gene matches: 13. The CDR3 has 19 amino acids. CDR3 loop: CASSSNSGAAGGSTDTQYF. CDR3 nucleotides: TGTGCCAGCAGCTCTAATTCGGGGGCAGCGGGAGGGAGCACAGATACGCAGTATTTT.

The rearrangement joins TRBV29-1 to TRBJ2-2; 8 bases agree with TRBD1. The CDR3 sequence is 14 residues long. Germline trimming cut 4 bases from V and 1 base from J; bases unmatched to any gene: 2. CDR1 is SQVTM and CDR2 is ANQGSEA in the germline V gene. DNA for the CDR3: TGCAGCGTTGCGACAGGGGTGAACACCGGGGAGCTGTTTTTT. This codes for CSVATGVNTGELFF.

The chain uses TRBV2 and TRBJ2-1; a possible D gene is TRBD2 (5 bases). Trimming pared 10 bases from V and 5 bases from J, leaving 15 bases between. This CDR3 spans 13 amino acids. CDR1 SNHLY and CDR2 FYNNEI come from the germline V gene. The CDR3 DNA follows: TGTGCCACCCAGAGGGAACAGCACAATGAGCAGTTCTTC. Amino acids: CATQREQHNEQFF.

V usage is TRBV9 and J usage is TRBJ2-5; the D gene is possibly TRBD1 (6 bases). Germline V gives CDR1 SGDLS, CDR2 YYNGEE. This CDR3 is 14 amino acids long. V lost 4 bases and J 0 bases, leaving 10 bases between the germline ends. CDR3 loop: CASSPGTHQETQYF. The CDR3 DNA is TGTGCCAGCAGCCCCGGGACACACCAAGAGACCCAGTACTTC.

The V call is TRBV25-1, the J call TRBJ1-3; TRBD1 is a possible D gene (5 bases). CDR1 and CDR2 (germline): MGHDK, SYGVNS. The CDR3 sequence is 15 residues long. Trimming cost V 4 bases and J 0 bases, with 10 bases left between them. Here the CDR3 reads CASSGGGSSGNTIYF. CDR3 in DNA: TGTGCCAGCAGTGGGGGCGGGAGCTCTGGAAACACCATATATTTT. The whole variable domain, remainder taken from reference TRBV25-1 and TRBJ1-3, is EADIYQTPRYLVIGTGKKITLECSQTMGHDKMYWYQQDPGMELHLIHYSYGVNSTEKGDLSSESTVSRIRTEHFPLTLESARPSHTSQYLCASSGGGSSGNTIYFGEGSWLTVV.

The chain has TRBV19 and TRBJ1-4; no firm D call. This CDR3 has 14 amino acids. With 3 bases removed from V and 7 bases from J, the gap between germline ends came to 12 bases. Germline V gene data show CDR1 as LNHDA and CDR2 as SQIVND (reference sequence). For the CDR3, the DNA is TGTGCCAGTAGTATCCGGCAGGCGGGTGAAAAACTGTTTTTT. This sequence encodes CASSIRQAGEKLFF.

The gene calls are TRBV27 and TRBJ2-7; D remains unclear. V lost 5 bases, J lost 0 bases, and 11 bases lay in between. The CDR3 has 14 residues. CDR1 is MNHEY, CDR2 SMNVEV, per germline (reference sequence). The CDR3 sequence is CASSPYPSSYEQYF. The CDR3 coding sequence is TGTGCCAGCAGTCCCTACCCTAGCTCCTACGAGCAGTACTTC.

The chain is built from TRBV9 and TRBJ2-3; D is perhaps TRBD2 (5 bases). From germline, CDR1 is SGDLS and CDR2 YYNGEE. This CDR3 has 15 residues. V lost 3 bases, J lost 3 bases, and 14 bases lay in between. This CDR3 is CASSETPRGTDTQYF. DNA for the CDR3: TGTGCCAGCAGCGAGACTCCCAGAGGGACAGATACGCAGTATTTT.

V is TRBV28 and J is TRBJ2-2, with a possible D match to TRBD2 (5 bases). Deletions cut 2 bases from V and 2 bases from J, with 9 bases between. The CDR3 sequence is 15 residues long. The germline CDR1 and CDR2 sequences are MDHEN and SYDVKM. The CDR3 protein is CASSLRRVNTGELFF. The CDR3 DNA follows: TGTGCCAGCAGTTTACGGCGGGTAAACACCGGGGAGCTGTTTTTT.

This clone was seen a single time. The rearrangement links TRBV20-1 to TRBJ2-5; D is uncertain. From germline, CDR1 is DFQATT and CDR2 SNEGSKA (reference sequence). This CDR3 spans 10 amino acids. V was cut by 6 bases and J by 3 bases, with 5 bases left in between. As DNA, the CDR3 is TGCAGTGCATTTAAAGAGACCCAGTACTTC. It encodes CSAFKETQYF.

This chain connects TRBV19 to TRBJ1-4; D is unresolved. V lost 2 bases and J lost 5, with 15 bases in between. Looked up from germline, CDR1 is LNHDA and CDR2 is SQIVND (reference sequence). The CDR3 totals 16 residues. In nucleotides, the CDR3 is TGTGCCAGTAGTATAAGCGGCACTCGCTTGAATGAAAAACTGTTTTTT. Its protein is CASSISGTRLNEKLFF.

This chain uses TRBV6-5 with TRBJ2-6, with no clear D. The CDR3 spans 15 residues. CDR1 is MNHEY and CDR2 is SVGAGI in the germline V gene. With 5 bases removed from V and 2 bases from J, the gap between germline ends came to 10 bases. The CDR3 loop reads CASSRGIAGANVLTF. The CDR3 nucleotides are TGTGCCAGCAGTCGCGGAATCGCTGGGGCCAACGTCCTGACTTTC.

This sequence joins TRBV30 and TRBJ2-3; weak D call: TRBD1 (5 bases). CDR1 and CDR2 (germline): GTSNPN, SVGIG (reference sequence). The V end was cut by 2 bases, the J end by 2 bases, with 8 bases between. CDR3 size: 13 residues. For the CDR3, the DNA is TGTGCCTGGAGTTGGACAAACACAGATACGCAGTATTTT. Encoded protein: CAWSWTNTDTQYF.

J is TRBJ2-7 and V is TRBV18; D is unclear. Trimming removed 0 bases from V and 5 bases from J, with 8 bases in between. The CDR3 sequence is 13 residues long. The germline V gene has CDR1 KGHSH and CDR2 LQKENI. In nucleotides, the CDR3 is TGTGCCAGCTCACCACCGGGTAGCAACGAGCAGTACTTC. Protein: CASSPPGSNEQYF. The whole variable domain, filled in from reference TRBV18 and TRBJ2-7, reads NAGVMQNPRHLVRRRGQEARLRCSPMKGHSHVYWYRQLPEEGLKFMVYLQKENIIDESGMPKERFSAEFPKEGPSILRIQQVVRGDSAAYFCASSPPGSNEQYFGPGTRLTVT.

The chain is built from TRBV19 and TRBJ2-7; 9 positions agree with TRBD2. Germline V lookup: CDR1 LNHDA, CDR2 SQIVND (reference sequence). CDR3 length equals 13 residues. V dropped 3 bases and J dropped 4; count of bases not matched to a gene: 1. The CDR3 protein is CASSIAGGYEQYF. CDR3 DNA: TGTGCCAGTAGTATTGCGGGAGGGTACGAGCAGTACTTC.

The chain carries TRBV5-1 and TRBJ1-1; D unresolved. The CDR3 loop spans 16 amino acids. V was pared by 5 bases and J by 6 bases, with 23 bases between. Looked up from germline, CDR1 is SGHRS and CDR2 is YFSETQ. DNA for the CDR3: TGCGCCAGCAGAACGGGATTGAGAGGAACTAACGCTGAAGCTTTCTTT. Translation gives CASRTGLRGTNAEAFF.

The CDR3 reads CAWSANSYGTVSTEAFF. In nucleotides, the CDR3 is TGTGCCTGGAGTGCTAACTCTTACGGGACAGTTAGTACTGAAGCTTTCTTT. The rearrangement links TRBV30 to TRBJ1-1; 7 nucleotides agree with TRBD1. Germline CDR1 GTSNPN, CDR2 SVGIG (reference sequence). CDR3 length equals 17 residues. With V trimmed by 1 base and J by 5 bases, 16 bases remained unmatched.

This sequence joins TRBV27 and TRBJ2-1; 8 positions agree with TRBD1. This CDR3 region has 19 residues. Germline CDR1 MNHEY, CDR2 SMNVEV (reference sequence). Losses at the gene ends were 0 bases for V and 4 bases for J; bases not matched to a gene: 14. The CDR3 DNA is TGTGCCAGCAGTTTATCGTTGGACAGGGCTGAGGGATCTTACAATGAGCAGTTCTTC. Protein sequence: CASSLSLDRAEGSYNEQFF.

This chain links TRBV25-1 with TRBJ2-3; unclear D gene. V dropped 7 bases and J dropped 3 bases, with 8 bases sitting between them. This CDR3 is built from 12 residues. From germline, CDR1 is MGHDK and CDR2 SYGVNS. The CDR3 DNA reads TGTGCCAGCATAAGTGCGACAGATACGCAGTATTTT. This gives the protein CASISATDTQYF. The full variable domain, completed using reference TRBV25-1 and TRBJ2-3, is EADIYQTPRYLVIGTGKKITLECSQTMGHDKMYWYQQDPGMELHLIHYSYGVNSTEKGDLSSESTVSRIRTEHFPLTLESARPSHTSQYLCASISATDTQYFGPGTRLTVL.